This TCR beta chain was found in a study of shared clonotypes between healthy human individuals. Study-level results: A limitation of the genetic and exposure-history diversity represented arose from few donors.

Produced via immunoSEQ multiplex PCR; TCRdb's table is partial and in-frame only. The table lists about 2 million clones, 90% to 95% of them singletons. Participating donors were healthy, HIV-negative adults free of recent acute infections or vaccinations. V was cut by 7 bases and J by 0 bases, with 5 bases left in between. CDR3 length: 12 amino acids. The germline V gene encodes CDR1 MNHNS and CDR2 SASEGT. About this clone itself: The target antigen is unknown. Different DNA sequences within this sample yield the same CDR3.

This TCR came from a man between 18 and 29 years old in good health. The sequencing input was naive CD4+ T cells sorted from blood. Noted subset: CD45RA+ positively selected. The gene calls are TRBV6-1 and TRBJ2-3; no firm D call. The DNA for the CDR3 is TGTGCCAGCACATCAAGCACAGATACGCAGTATTTT. This sequence encodes CASTSSTDTQYF.